These 26 T cell receptor beta chains originate from one sample sequenced in a study of T cell responses to AZD1222 COVID-19 vaccine listed by TCRdb under 2021. Explained via the paper, the time point label denotes: baseline before first vaccination. Libraries came from the immunoSEQ multiplex PCR assay. Not all clones reach the TCRdb copy of this immuneACCESS table, which keeps in-frame sequences only. Checked studies attribute under half of the gap to unresolved V genes and leave the rest unexplained. The sample contains about 150,000 clones, approximately 90% of them found a single time. The ten largest clones take up more than 1.3% of the sample. The specimen comprised peripheral blood, sampled on day 0 of AZD1222 vaccination. These TCRs come from an adult in good health.

The chain uses TRBV7-9 and TRBJ1-2, with 11 bases lining up with TRBD1. Unmatched junction bases numbered 3, after V lost 3 bases and J lost 3 bases. CDR1 SEHNR and CDR2 FQNEAQ come from the germline V gene (reference sequence). The length of the CDR3 is 15 residues. CDR3 DNA: TGTGCCAGCAGCTTCGGGGACAGGGGGGACTATGGCTACACCTTC. Translated: CASSFGDRGDYGYTF.

This chain connects TRBV7-3 to TRBJ2-1; 8 bases are a match to TRBD1. The CDR3 loop spans 15 amino acids. Unmatched junction bases numbered 8, after V lost 4 bases and J lost 6 bases. Germline CDR1 is SGHTA and CDR2 is FQGTGA. Here the CDR3 DNA reads TGTGCCAGCAGCTACCGACAGGGGCCGGGCAATGAGCAGTTCTTC. Its protein is CASSYRQGPGNEQFF.

V is TRBV5-1 and J is TRBJ1-1; D might be TRBD1 (6 bases). The V end was cut by 4 bases, the J end by 0 bases, with 13 bases between. Germline values: CDR1 SGHRS, CDR2 YFSETQ. CDR3 length: 15 amino acids. CDR3 region: CASSEGGYMNTEAFF. The CDR3 DNA reads TGCGCCAGCAGCGAAGGGGGGTACATGAACACTGAAGCTTTCTTT.

V is TRBV7-2 and J is TRBJ2-1; 7 bases match TRBD2. This CDR3 comprises 17 residues. Germline V gene data show CDR1 as SGHTA and CDR2 as FQGNSA. The V gene end was trimmed by 5 bases and the J gene end by 4 bases; junction bases not matched to a gene: 14. The CDR3 loop reads CASSPHRGGNSYNEQFF. Here the CDR3 DNA reads TGTGCCAGCAGCCCCCATCGGGGAGGGAACAGTTACAATGAGCAGTTCTTC. The full variable domain, its missing parts supplied by reference TRBV7-2 and TRBJ2-1, is GAGVSQSPSNKVTEKGKDVELRCDPISGHTALYWYRQSLGQGLEFLIYFQGNSAPDKSGLPSDRFSAERTGGSVSTLTIQRTQQEDSAVYLCASSPHRGGNSYNEQFFGPGTRLTVL.

The chain is built from TRBV5-1 and TRBJ2-5; D remains ambiguous. The germline gives CDR1 SGHRS, CDR2 YFSETQ. Trimming left V 2 bases short and J 2 bases short, with 16 bases between. This CDR3 region has 16 residues. Written as DNA, the CDR3 is TGCGCCAGCAGCTTAGGGTATACGCCTCCGCAAGAGACCCAGTACTTC. Translating it yields CASSLGYTPPQETQYF.

The chain uses TRBV9 and TRBJ2-3, with 9 bases fitting TRBD2. Germline CDR1 and CDR2: SGDLS and YYNGEE. The trim removed 1 base at V and 4 bases at J, leaving 10 bases unmatched. This CDR3 spans 17 amino acids. The CDR3 loop is CASSVLPSGGTPDTQYF. DNA of the CDR3: TGTGCCAGCAGCGTACTACCCAGCGGGGGGACTCCAGATACGCAGTATTTT.

The CDR3 is CASSPTLGRGENEQFF. In nucleotides, the CDR3 is TGTGCCAGCAGCCCGACCCTGGGACGGGGCGAAAATGAGCAGTTCTTC. V is TRBV3-1 (or the pseudogene TRBV3-2) and J is TRBJ2-1; D is tentatively TRBD1 or TRBD2 (5 bases each). Looked up from germline, CDR1 is LGHDT and CDR2 is YNNKEL (reference sequence). V was pared by 4 bases and J by 7 bases, with 20 bases between. The CDR3 consists of 16 residues.

V usage is TRBV5-5 and J usage is TRBJ2-7, with D perhaps assigned TRBD1 or TRBD2 (5 bases each). This CDR3 is 15 amino acids long. Trimming shortened V by 4 bases and J by 6 bases, and 20 bases separated the two germline ends. Germline CDR1 and CDR2: SGHKS and YYEKEE (reference sequence). DNA of the CDR3: TGTGCCAGCAGCCCGGGCCTTAGGGGACGGCTCGAGCAGTACTTC. This sequence encodes CASSPGLRGRLEQYF.

V usage is TRBV5-1 and J usage is TRBJ1-3; D possibly corresponds to TRBD1 (6 bases). CDR3 size: 13 residues. Germline CDR1 reads SGHRS; CDR2 reads YFSETQ. Trimming left V 4 bases short and J 4 bases short, with 9 bases between. The DNA for the CDR3 is TGCGCCAGCAGCGGGGGACAAGGAAACACCATATATTTT. Protein product: CASSGGQGNTIYF.

This clone has just a few counts. The chain employs TRBV18 and TRBJ1-1; possibly TRBD1 for D (5 bases). This CDR3 spans 17 amino acids. V gave up 0 bases and J gave up 0 bases, with 14 bases separating them. Germline V lookup: CDR1 KGHSH, CDR2 LQKENI. For the CDR3, the DNA is TGTGCCAGCTCACCACCGGGCAGGGCGAGAATGAACACTGAAGCTTTCTTT. This gives the protein CASSPPGRARMNTEAFF.

The chain couples TRBV4-2 to TRBJ1-6; possible D gene TRBD1, 5 bases. This CDR3 has 14 residues. Trimming stripped 4 bases from V and 8 bases from J, with 12 bases between. Germline V gene lookup returns CDR1 LGHNA and CDR2 YNFKEQ. This CDR3 reads CASSPVGVYSPLHF. The DNA of the CDR3 is TGTGCCAGCAGCCCCGTGGGGGTGTATTCACCCCTCCACTTT.

This clone has a single count. The CDR3 DNA follows: TGTGCCAGCACAGGGGCGCACACTGAAGCTTTCTTT. Protein product: CASTGAHTEAFF. The chain links TRBV11-3 to TRBJ1-1, with D perhaps TRBD1 (6 bases). Trimming pared 7 bases from V and 3 bases from J, leaving 9 bases between. The CDR3 extends over 12 amino acids. Germline V gene data show CDR1 as SGHNT and CDR2 as YENEEA.

The chain combines TRBV5-1 with TRBJ1-4; TRBD1 aligns across 8 bases. With 2 bases clipped from V and 5 bases from J, the junction kept 2 bases outside the gene matches. CDR1 is SGHRS, CDR2 YFSETQ, per germline. The CDR3 length is 14 residues. CDR3 sequence reads: CASSFGQGNEKLFF. The CDR3 nucleotides are TGCGCCAGCAGCTTCGGACAGGGAAATGAAAAACTGTTTTTT.

The chain couples TRBV12-3 or TRBV12-4 to TRBJ2-7; 10 positions match TRBD1. J was trimmed by 3 bases and V by 6 bases; bases with no gene match: 2. CDR3 length: 13 amino acids. CDR3 protein: CASSRDRGYEQYF. The CDR3 DNA reads as TGTGCCAGCAGCCGGGACAGGGGCTACGAGCAGTACTTC.

The J gene is TRBJ1-3, the V gene TRBV5-6; D gene ambiguous. Trimming took off 2 bases at V and 3 bases at J, with 18 bases between the two ends. Per the germline V gene, CDR1 is SGHDT and CDR2 is YYEEEE. The CDR3 is 17 amino acids. The DNA for the CDR3 is TGTGCCAGCAGCTTCTTCCCAACTCTGGCTTTTGGAAACACCATATATTTT. It codes for CASSFFPTLAFGNTIYF.

CDR3 in amino acids: CASSPTGPFSEKLFF. The CDR3 region has the DNA TGTGCCAGCAGCCCGACGGGGCCATTCAGTGAAAAACTGTTTTTT. This chain links TRBV11-3 with TRBJ1-4; a possible D gene is TRBD1 (5 bases). V was trimmed by 5 bases and J by 7 bases, leaving 17 bases between them. This CDR3 contains 15 residues. CDR1 is SGHNT, CDR2 YENEEA, per germline.

As DNA, the CDR3 is TGTGCCAACTCCGACAGGGGCCATCAGCCCCAGCATTTT. Its translation: CANSDRGHQPQHF. V usage is TRBV2 and J usage is TRBJ1-5; 8 positions match TRBD1. Unmatched junction bases numbered 7, after V lost 10 bases and J lost 5 bases. Germline CDR1 reads SNHLY; CDR2 reads FYNNEI. The CDR3 covers 13 residues.

The rearrangement links TRBV4-1 to TRBJ2-5; D may be TRBD1 (7 bases). This CDR3 has 16 residues. Germline V gene data show CDR1 as MGHRA and CDR2 as YSYEKL. V was trimmed by 0 bases and J by 4 bases, leaving 15 bases between them. This chain's CDR3 is CASSQDPGGSGETQYF. The CDR3 nucleotides read TGCGCCAGCAGCCAAGATCCAGGGGGGTCGGGAGAGACCCAGTACTTC.

The chain combines TRBV28 with TRBJ2-7; D not resolved. V shed 6 bases and J shed 2 bases, with 5 bases lying between them. This CDR3 spans 11 amino acids. Germline CDR1 MDHEN, CDR2 SYDVKM. The CDR3 DNA reads TGTGCCAGCAGAAATACCTACGAGCAGTACTTC. Amino acid sequence: CASRNTYEQYF.

This chain joins TRBV9 and TRBJ1-5; no definite D call. The germline gives CDR1 SGDLS, CDR2 YYNGEE. This CDR3 region has 12 residues. Between the trimmed V and J ends, which lost 8 bases and 7 bases, there was a span of 13 bases. CDR3 bases: TGTGCCAGTAGTTCGGGTCGCCAGCCCCAGCATTTT. Translated: CASSSGRQPQHF.

The chain couples TRBV5-1 to TRBJ2-1, with D possibly called TRBD1 or TRBD2 (5 bases each). This CDR3 comprises 16 residues. CDR1 is SGHRS, CDR2 YFSETQ, per germline. V dropped 4 bases and J dropped 7 bases, with 21 bases sitting between them. The CDR3 sequence is CASSGDPSRGTNEQFF. The CDR3 bases are TGCGCCAGCAGCGGGGACCCGAGTCGGGGAACGAATGAGCAGTTCTTC.

This clone was detected once. J is TRBJ2-2 and V is TRBV5-6; weak D call: TRBD2 (6 bases). Trimming took 7 bases from V and 0 from J, leaving 13 bases between them. Germline CDR1 and CDR2: SGHDT and YYEEEE. This CDR3 spans 15 amino acids. In DNA, the CDR3 is TGTGCCAGCCGAAGGAGGGCAGCGAACACCGGGGAGCTGTTTTTT. It codes for CASRRRAANTGELFF.

The chain links TRBV2 to TRBJ1-3; a weak D match, TRBD1 (5 bases). The CDR3 length is 13 residues. CDR1 is SNHLY, CDR2 FYNNEI, per germline. Trimming removed 6 bases at V and 3 bases at J, with 9 bases between. The CDR3 reads CASSGGIGNTIYF. DNA for the CDR3: TGTGCCAGCAGCGGGGGGATTGGAAACACCATATATTTT. Full variable domain (rest looked up from reference TRBV2 and TRBJ1-3): EPEVTQTPSHQVTQMGQEVILRCVPISNHLYFYWYRQILGQKVEFLVSFYNNEISEKSEIFDDQFSVERPDGSNFTLKIRSTKLEDSAMYFCASSGGIGNTIYFGEGSWLTVV.

The sample holds one count of this clone. The chain uses TRBV19 and TRBJ2-3, with 7 bases fitting TRBD2. The CDR3 runs 16 residues. V was clipped by 6 bases and J by 7 bases; unmatched bases: 16. Germline V gene data show CDR1 as LNHDA and CDR2 as SQIVND (reference sequence). CDR3 bases: TGTGCCAGTAGCGTTAAGGGAGGGCGGGTCATATATACGCAGTATTTT. Its translation: CASSVKGGRVIYTQYF.

This chain uses TRBV6-1 with TRBJ2-1; D unresolved. Germline V CDR1 and CDR2: MNHNS, SASEGT. Trimming shortened V by 3 bases and J by 2 bases, and 8 bases separated the two germline ends. The CDR3 length is 14 residues. CDR3 in amino acids: CASSDPWTYNEQFF. CDR3 nucleotides: TGTGCCAGCAGTGACCCATGGACCTACAATGAGCAGTTCTTC.

In DNA form, the CDR3 reads TGTGCCAGCAGGAAAGGGGGGGCTGGCGGGGAGCTGTTTTTT. This codes for CASRKGGAGGELFF. This chain links TRBV2 with TRBJ2-2; TRBD2 is a possible D gene (7 bases). The V end lost 6 bases, the J end lost 7 bases, and 15 bases lay between the germline ends. This CDR3 comprises 14 residues. Germline assignment: CDR1 SNHLY and CDR2 FYNNEI.